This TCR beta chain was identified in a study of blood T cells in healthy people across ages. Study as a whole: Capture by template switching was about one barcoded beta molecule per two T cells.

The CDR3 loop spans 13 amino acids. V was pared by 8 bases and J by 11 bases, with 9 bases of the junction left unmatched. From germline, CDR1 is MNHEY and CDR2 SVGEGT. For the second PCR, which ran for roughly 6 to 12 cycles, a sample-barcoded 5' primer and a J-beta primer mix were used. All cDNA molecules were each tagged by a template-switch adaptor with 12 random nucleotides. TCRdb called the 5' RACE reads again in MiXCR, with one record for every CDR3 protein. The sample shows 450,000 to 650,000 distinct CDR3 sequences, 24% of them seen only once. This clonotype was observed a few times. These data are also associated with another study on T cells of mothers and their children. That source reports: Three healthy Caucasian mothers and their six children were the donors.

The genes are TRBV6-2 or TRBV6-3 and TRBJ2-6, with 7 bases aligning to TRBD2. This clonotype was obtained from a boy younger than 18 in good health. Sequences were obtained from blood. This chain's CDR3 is CASGGLNPYVLTF. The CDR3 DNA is TGTGCCAGCGGGGGACTAAACCCTTACGTCCTGACTTTC.